This T cell receptor beta chain stems from a study of blood T cell repertoires in COVID-19. Some clones are missing from TCRdb's copy, which holds only in-frame ones; the method was immunoSEQ multiplex PCR. The repertoire holds approximately 150,000 clones, with around 86% as singletons. Enrolled through a virtual design, the participants were between about 18 and 100 years of age and came from 24 US areas. The CDR3 consists of 14 residues. Germline loops: CDR1 MNHEY, CDR2 SMNVEV (reference sequence). J gave up 7 bases and V 6 bases, and 7 bases lay outside the gene matches. The V gene is TRBV27, the J gene TRBJ1-5, with 9 nucleotides matching TRBD1. Sequencing used PBMCs or T cells enriched from blood (not recorded which). This clonotype was obtained from a man aged 55-75 years who had recovered from COVID-19. The CDR3 region has the DNA TGTGCCAGCAGCTCCGGGACAGGGATCCAGCCCCAGCATTTT. This codes for CASSSGTGIQPQHF.